The 19 T cell receptor beta chains reported below all come from one sample, sequenced in a study of CD8+ T cells in alopecia areata. Sequencing relied on a cDNA template that was reverse transcribed from extracted RNA. Generated by immunoSEQ multiplex PCR, the TCRdb table keeps only in-frame clones and is missing some. The table has fewer than 100,000 clones, roughly 47% seen once; the top ten hold roughly 0.79%. The specimen sequenced was CD4+ T cells sorted from blood. These receptors came from a human donor with alopecia areata.

This clone turned up a few times. V usage is TRBV28 and J usage is TRBJ2-5; D unresolved. Germline-derived CDR1 and CDR2 are MDHEN and SYDVKM. The V gene lost 3 bases and the J gene lost 1 base, with 15 bases spanning the gap. The CDR3 runs 16 residues. Here the CDR3 reads CASSLLVGSRQETQYF. CDR3 DNA sequence: TGTGCCAGCAGTTTGCTAGTTGGTTCCCGCCAAGAGACCCAGTACTTC.

This clone has only a few counts. This rearrangement joins TRBV4-1 to TRBJ2-7; 12 positions match TRBD1. Per germline, CDR1 MGHRA and CDR2 YSYEKL. The J segment lost 1 base and the V segment lost 2 bases, leaving 9 bases of the junction unmatched. The CDR3 contains 18 residues. The CDR3 sequence is CASSQKGQGALRSYEQYF. The CDR3 bases are TGCGCCAGCAGCCAAAAGGGACAGGGGGCACTAAGGTCCTACGAGCAGTACTTC.

This clone was seen a single time. V and J are TRBV20-1 and TRBJ1-1; D is unresolved. This CDR3 has 11 residues. Trimming cost V 7 bases and J 1 base, with 7 bases left between them. The germline CDR1 and CDR2 sequences are DFQATT and SNEGSKA (reference sequence). The CDR3, as DNA: TGCAGTGTTTGGGGGAACACTGAAGCTTTCTTT. It yields the protein CSVWGNTEAFF.

The J gene is TRBJ2-4, the V gene TRBV29-1; a possible D gene is TRBD2 (6 bases). CDR1 SQVTM and CDR2 ANQGSEA come from the germline V gene. V lost 1 base to trimming and J lost 8 bases, with 21 bases between them. CDR3 length: 16 amino acids. The CDR3 DNA reads TGCAGCGTTGAAGGTGGAGGGTCCCCCTCAATAGACATTCAGTACTTC. Translation: CSVEGGGSPSIDIQYF. The full variable domain, in which reference TRBV29-1 and TRBJ2-4 provide the parts outside the CDR3, is SAVISQKPSRDICQRGTSLTIQCQVDSQVTMMFWYRQQPGQSLTLIATANQGSEATYESGFVIDKFPISRPNLTFSTLTVSNMSPEDSSIYLCSVEGGGSPSIDIQYFGAGTRLSVL.

This chain uses TRBV6-6 with TRBJ2-1; D remains unclear. The germline V gene encodes CDR1 MNHNY and CDR2 SVGAGI (reference sequence). Between the trimmed V and J ends, which lost 2 bases and 2 bases, there was a span of 7 bases. The CDR3 sequence is 14 residues long. CDR3 DNA: TGTGCCAGCAGTTACCAGGAGACCTACAATGAGCAGTTCTTC. It encodes CASSYQETYNEQFF.

This clone occurred a few times. This rearrangement joins TRBV19 to TRBJ2-3, with TRBD2 as a possible D gene (6 bases). CDR3 length equals 16 residues. V lost 4 bases and J lost 6, with 20 bases in between. CDR1 and CDR2 (germline): LNHDA, SQIVND (reference sequence). CDR3 DNA: TGTGCCAGTAGTACCCGGGGGAGCCTCACGTTTGATACGCAGTATTTT. It is translated as CASSTRGSLTFDTQYF. The whole variable domain, filled in from reference TRBV19 and TRBJ2-3, reads DGGITQSPKYLFRKEGQNVTLSCEQNLNHDAMYWYRQDPGQGLRLIYYSQIVNDFQKGDIAEGYSVSREKKESFPLTVTSAQKNPTAFYLCASSTRGSLTFDTQYFGPGTRLTVL.

This clone was picked up a small number of times. CDR3 sequence (DNA): TGTGCCAGCAGCTTATCACCCCTGGGTAGCGGGGGGGCCAGGGAGACCCAGTACTTC. This sequence encodes CASSLSPLGSGGARETQYF. V usage is TRBV7-2 and J usage is TRBJ2-5; 11 bases line up with TRBD2. CDR3 length: 19 residues. The J segment lost 5 bases and the V segment lost 2 bases, leaving 16 bases of the junction unmatched. In germline, CDR1 is SGHTA, CDR2 FQGNSA.

The chain has TRBV10-3 and TRBJ2-6; TRBD1 aligns across 7 bases. The CDR3 has 16 amino acids. Looked up from germline, CDR1 is ENHRY and CDR2 is SYGVKD. V was clipped by 2 bases and J by 5 bases; unmatched bases: 6. The CDR3 DNA sequence: TGTGCCATCAGTGAGCCGAGGGGGCTCAGGGCCAACGTCCTGACTTTC. This codes for CAISEPRGLRANVLTF.

This clone was seen more than once but under ten times. The rearrangement links TRBV29-1 to TRBJ2-4, with D perhaps matching TRBD1 or TRBD2 (5 bases each). The CDR3 contains 11 residues. Looked up from germline, CDR1 is SQVTM and CDR2 is ANQGSEA. V shed 6 bases and J shed 5 bases, with 8 bases lying between them. CDR3 loop: CSVWDQNIQYF. Here the CDR3 DNA reads TGCAGCGTGTGGGACCAAAACATTCAGTACTTC.

This clone was counted a single time. The chain combines TRBV27 with TRBJ2-4; 7 positions agree with TRBD2. V lost 6 bases, J lost 7 bases, and 12 bases stayed unmatched. CDR1 and CDR2 from the germline V gene are MNHEY and SMNVEV (reference sequence). The CDR3 runs 15 residues. The CDR3 DNA sequence: TGTGCCAGCAGCGAGATCCAATTGGGGGGGAACATTCAGTACTTC. Its protein product is CASSEIQLGGNIQYF.

The chain recombines TRBV27 with TRBJ1-5, with 8 bases matching TRBD1. This CDR3 is 15 amino acids long. Trimming took 6 bases from V and 3 from J; bases not matched to a gene: 7. CDR1 MNHEY and CDR2 SMNVEV come from the germline V gene (reference sequence). CDR3: CASSSTGANNQPQHF. CDR3 bases: TGTGCCAGCAGCTCGACAGGGGCTAACAATCAGCCCCAGCATTTT.

The chain is built from TRBV23-1 and TRBJ2-6, with 8 bases lining up with TRBD1. TRBV23-1 is filed as an ORF, its function uncertain. With V trimmed by 4 bases and J by 0 bases, 2 bases remained unmatched. CDR3 length: 16 amino acids. In DNA, the CDR3 is TGCGCCAGCAGTCCCGACAGGGGCTCTGGGGCCAACGTCCTGACTTTC. Translating gives CASSPDRGSGANVLTF.

This clone was detected a few times. This chain uses TRBV28 with TRBJ2-1, with a weak D call TRBD1 (5 bases). Trimming pared 7 bases from V and 15 bases from J, leaving 19 bases between. Germline CDR1 MDHEN, CDR2 SYDVKM. CDR3 size: 12 residues. CDR3 sequence (DNA): TGTGCCAGCACCATCCGTGAAGGGGCTCCGTTCTTC. This translates into CASTIREGAPFF.

V gene TRBV30 combines with J gene TRBJ2-5; perhaps TRBD2 as D (6 bases). CDR3 length: 14 amino acids. V lost 0 bases and J lost 1, with 9 bases in between. The V gene's germline CDR1 is GTSNPN and CDR2 SVGIG (reference sequence). The DNA of the CDR3 is TGTGCCTGGAGTGTGGCGGGGCGCCAAGAGACCCAGTACTTC. Translating gives CAWSVAGRQETQYF.

CDR3 loop: CAWRMKGEAFF. The DNA for the CDR3 is TGTGCCTGGAGGATGAAAGGGGAAGCTTTCTTT. The chain links TRBV30 to TRBJ1-1; D unresolved. The CDR3 runs to 11 residues. The germline gives CDR1 GTSNPN, CDR2 SVGIG (reference sequence). Trimming left V 3 bases short and J 8 bases short, with 10 bases between.

The chain links TRBV29-1 to TRBJ1-6; a possible D gene is TRBD1 (5 bases). V was trimmed by 4 bases and J by 8 bases, leaving 9 bases between them. Germline assignment: CDR1 SQVTM and CDR2 ANQGSEA. CDR3 size: 12 residues. The CDR3 nucleotides read TGCAGCGTTGGGACACGCGATTCACCCCTCCACTTT. Amino acid sequence: CSVGTRDSPLHF. Combining the CDR3 with reference TRBV29-1 and TRBJ1-6 gives the whole variable domain SAVISQKPSRDICQRGTSLTIQCQVDSQVTMMFWYRQQPGQSLTLIATANQGSEATYESGFVIDKFPISRPNLTFSTLTVSNMSPEDSSIYLCSVGTRDSPLHFGNGTRLTVT.

V gene TRBV6-1 combines with J gene TRBJ2-3; no definite D call. V shed 2 bases and J shed 5 bases, with 11 bases lying between them. The length of the CDR3 is 14 residues. Per germline, CDR1 MNHNS and CDR2 SASEGT. The CDR3 is CASSERQHEDTQYF. The CDR3 region has the DNA TGTGCCAGCAGTGAACGTCAACACGAAGATACGCAGTATTTT.

This chain's CDR3 is CASSRDGTAFSYEQYF. CDR3 DNA sequence: TGTGCCAGCAGCAGAGACGGCACGGCTTTCTCCTACGAGCAGTACTTC. V gene TRBV5-6 combines with J gene TRBJ2-7; no clear D. The CDR3 is 16 amino acids. With 4 bases removed from V and 0 bases from J, the gap between germline ends came to 17 bases. Germline lookup yields CDR1 SGHDT and CDR2 YYEEEE.

The rearrangement links TRBV30 to TRBJ1-2, with 8 bases matching TRBD1. The CDR3 has 15 amino acids. The V gene end was trimmed by 3 bases and the J gene end by 5 bases; junction bases not matched to a gene: 11. CDR1 and CDR2 from the germline V gene are GTSNPN and SVGIG (reference sequence). The CDR3 bases are TGTGCCTGGAGCCATAAACCTGACAGGGGATATGGCTACACCTTC. Its protein product is CAWSHKPDRGYGYTF.